This T cell receptor (beta chain) was found in a study of long-term antiretroviral therapy in people with HIV. Study conclusions and caveats: In samples taken after ART, diversity increased but remained below transplant donor control levels. The study lacked data on ART adherence, viral resistance or therapy changes.

Trimming pared 2 bases from V and 0 bases from J, leaving 12 bases between. CDR3 length: 16 residues. CDR1 and CDR2 (germline): SGHNT, YYREEE (reference sequence). Every single participant having HIV got treatment inside the United States. Regarding this clone: No antigen is known for it.

The run of the v3.0 immunoSEQ assay was at survey level. Using immunoSEQ multiplex PCR, the repertoire was profiled, and TCRdb retains in-frame clones only, with some absent. Here the sample spans 23,000 or so clones, about 80% being singletons. The chain links TRBV5-4 to TRBJ1-3; tentatively, D is TRBD1 (5 bases). Sequenced material: unsorted PBMCs, taken 0.3 years after starting antiretroviral therapy. The source of this sequence is a man aged 50 to 60 with HIV. DNA for the CDR3: TGTGCCAGCAGCTTCGGCAGGGCTACCTCTGGAAACACCATATATTTT. This codes for CASSFGRATSGNTIYF.